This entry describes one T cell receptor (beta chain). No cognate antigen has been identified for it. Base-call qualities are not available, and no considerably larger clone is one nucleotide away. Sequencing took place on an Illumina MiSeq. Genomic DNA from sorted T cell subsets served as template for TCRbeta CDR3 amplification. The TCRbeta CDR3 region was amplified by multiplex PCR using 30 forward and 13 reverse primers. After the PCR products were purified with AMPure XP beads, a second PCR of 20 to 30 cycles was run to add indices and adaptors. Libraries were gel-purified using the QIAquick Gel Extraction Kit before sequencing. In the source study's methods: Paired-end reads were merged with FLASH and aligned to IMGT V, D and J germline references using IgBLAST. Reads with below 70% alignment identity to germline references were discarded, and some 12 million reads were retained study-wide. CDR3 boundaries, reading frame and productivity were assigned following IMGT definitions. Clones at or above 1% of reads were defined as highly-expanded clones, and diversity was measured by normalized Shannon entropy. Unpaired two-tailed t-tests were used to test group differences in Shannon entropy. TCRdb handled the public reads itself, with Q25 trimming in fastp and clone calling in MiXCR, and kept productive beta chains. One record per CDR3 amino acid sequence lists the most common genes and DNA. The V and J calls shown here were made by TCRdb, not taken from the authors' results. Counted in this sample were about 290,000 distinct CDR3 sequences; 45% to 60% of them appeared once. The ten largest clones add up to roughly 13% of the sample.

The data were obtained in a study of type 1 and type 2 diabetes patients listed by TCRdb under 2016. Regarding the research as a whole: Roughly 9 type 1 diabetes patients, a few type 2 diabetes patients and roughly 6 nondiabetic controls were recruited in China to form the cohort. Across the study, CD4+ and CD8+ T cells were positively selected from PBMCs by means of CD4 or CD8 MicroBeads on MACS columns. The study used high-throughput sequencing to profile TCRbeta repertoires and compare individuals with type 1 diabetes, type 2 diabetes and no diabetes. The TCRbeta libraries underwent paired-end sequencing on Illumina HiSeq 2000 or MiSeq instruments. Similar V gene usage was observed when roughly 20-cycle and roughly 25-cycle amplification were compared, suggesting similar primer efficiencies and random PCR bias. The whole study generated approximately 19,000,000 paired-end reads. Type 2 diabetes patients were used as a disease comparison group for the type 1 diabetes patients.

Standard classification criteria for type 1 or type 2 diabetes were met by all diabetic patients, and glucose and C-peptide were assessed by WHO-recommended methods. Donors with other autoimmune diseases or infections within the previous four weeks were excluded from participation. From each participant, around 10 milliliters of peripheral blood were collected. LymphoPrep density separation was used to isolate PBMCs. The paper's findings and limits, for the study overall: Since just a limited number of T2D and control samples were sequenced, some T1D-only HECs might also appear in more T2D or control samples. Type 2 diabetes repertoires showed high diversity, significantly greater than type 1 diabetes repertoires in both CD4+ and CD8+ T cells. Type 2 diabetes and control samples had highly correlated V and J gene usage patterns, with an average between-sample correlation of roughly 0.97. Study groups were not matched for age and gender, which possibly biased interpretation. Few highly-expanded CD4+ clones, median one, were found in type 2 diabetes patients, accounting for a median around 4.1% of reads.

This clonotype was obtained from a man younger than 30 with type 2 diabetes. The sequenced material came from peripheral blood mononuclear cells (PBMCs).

The DNA sequence is TGTGCCAGCAGCTTAGCTCGGACAGCCTACAATGAGCAGTTCTTC. Its amino acids are CASSLARTAYNEQFF. The chain employs TRBV7-3 and TRBJ2-1, and TRBD1 may be the D gene, going by 6 matching bases. The V and J ends are trimmed by 2 bases and 2 bases, leaving 10 bases between them. CDR1 and CDR2 (SGHTA, FQGTGA) derive from the germline V gene. Reading from cysteine to phenylalanine, the CDR3 counts 15 amino acids. Only the CDR3 DNA is retained, 45 bases long and in frame from the first base.